Listed here is a single T cell receptor beta chain. Its antigen remains unidentified. The sample is drawn from a study of cytomegalovirus exposure and HLA in healthy donors. Points from the study as a whole: Later analysis identified a missense DCLRE1C variant that was linked to TCR beta V- and J-gene trimming. The authors listed around 150 TCR beta chains as cytomegalovirus-associated. Later on, an analysis found that several of the most significant clusters appeared to be linked to common viral pathogens, which included parvovirus B19.

PCR involved 60 Vbeta and 13 Jbeta primers. This table comes from immunoSEQ multiplex PCR, and its TCRdb copy is limited to in-frame clones, with some not included. The data contain 150,000 to 200,000 clones, over 75% of them seen just once; the ten biggest clones take up about 14%. CDR1 SGHTA and CDR2 FQGNSA come from the germline V gene. The V segment lost 4 bases and the J segment 3 bases; nucleotides outside the gene matches: 9. This CDR3 comprises 15 residues. Input material: PBMCs. V gene TRBV7-2 combines with J gene TRBJ2-7; 7 nucleotides match TRBD1. This receptor was identified in a man aged 50 to 59 in good health and CMV-seropositive. In nucleotides, the CDR3 is TGTGCCAGCAGCTCACAGACAGGGCGGTTCTACGAGCAGTACTTC. This codes for CASSSQTGRFYEQYF.